This T cell receptor beta chain was captured in a study of blood T cell repertoires in COVID-19. Overall study context: Researchers got acute and convalescent COVID-19 samples from the United States, Italy and Spain.

V lost 1 base, J lost 4 bases, and 8 bases lay in between. This CDR3 is built from 14 residues. Per germline, CDR1 SGHDT and CDR2 YYEEEE. Here immunoSEQ multiplex PCR was the method, and the copy in TCRdb shows in-frame clones only, minus some. This sample has about 250,000 clones, with more than 70% found just once. Sequenced material: peripheral blood. This sequence originates from a woman aged 80 or older with COVID-19, enrolled during active disease. The chain combines TRBV5-6 with TRBJ1-4, with D perhaps matching TRBD1 (5 bases). The CDR3 bases are TGTGCCAGCAGCTTGCCGGGGGGTAATGAAAAACTGTTTTTT. Its protein is CASSLPGGNEKLFF.